This T cell receptor beta chain was recorded in a study of human T cells and chemical hapten exposure (dated by TCRdb to 2020 to 2022). Background on the whole study: For sensitization, 2% DPC in acetone was applied to an approximately 2 cm by approximately 2 cm area of upper inner arm skin. Weekly therapeutic DPC doses were additionally applied to the scalp of patients throughout the roughly 24-week study period. Patch tests used Finn chambers with 0.01% DPC on the upper back, scored after 6 days by International Contact Dermatitis Research Group standards. Alopecia areata with under or over 50% scalp involvement, alopecia totalis and alopecia universalis were represented in the patient cohort, which was mostly female. Libraries were combined into a pool for sequencing, and differences in TCR yield between samples came mainly from small differences in library volumes within the pool. The study tracked peripheral blood TCR repertoire changes in vivo during primary and secondary sensitization to the hapten diphenylcyclopropenone (DPC) in alopecia patients. Blood was sampled from patients pre-sensitization (week 0) and at 2, 6 and about 24 weeks after DPC sensitization. Nearly 30 alopecia patients provided blood for TCR sequencing at one to four time points (pre-sensitization, 2, 6 and 24 weeks).

The intended sense of this specimen's time point label: patch test 2, 6 weeks after DPC sensitization. In light of the paper, this sample's treatment or condition label describes: therapeutic diphenylcyclopropenone sensitization with weekly scalp DPC. At every patch-test visit, the blood draw took place before the patch test was put on. Patients were considered eligible if aged 18 to 70, diagnosed with alopecia and deemed suitable for DPC therapy, and patients were excluded if pregnant. Total RNA was isolated from unfractionated whole blood collected in Tempus Blood RNA tubes. Library preparation was by RACE. Instrument on record: NextSeq 500. Library preparation attached unique molecular identifiers to individual cDNA molecules for quantitative, reproducible TCR counting. Each blood RNA sample was used to sequence both TCR alpha and TCR beta chains. Turning to the authors' computational methods: A median of about 87,000 TCRs per sample was observed, with a range of roughly 23,224 to 700,000. The Decombinator software suite was used to annotate the V, J and CDR3 of the TCR reads. To make PS versus PT1 abundance plots, every sample was subsampled to the same number of TCRs (28,000). TCRs were defined as expanded if absent before sensitization and observed at least eight times at the 2-week time point. TCRdb reprocessing: public reads trimmed at Q25 with fastp, clones called with MiXCR, in-frame beta chains kept. Identical CDR3 protein sequences are pooled into one entry, listed with their most common genes and DNA. The authors' filters were not applied to this entry. This sample lists over 65,000 distinct CDR3 sequences; around 10% were detected once. About 1.6% of the sample is taken by the ten largest.

What the authors observed across the whole study: Significantly more large CDR3 similarity clusters were formed by expanded TCRs than by pre-sensitization or healthy control sets, consistent with antigen-driven responses. DPC sensitization did not change how many TCRs were above 1 in 1000 frequency, and no evidence was found of alterations in global repertoire structure. The number of PT1 expanded TCRs positively correlated with patch test score, significant at thresholds 8, 16 and 32 but not 4. All patients had alopecia, a presumed autoimmune disease, so their immune response might differ from that of healthy individuals. After repeated subsampling, the strength of the expansion versus patch-test correlation and the threshold at which it became significant changed.

On this clonotype itself: Its binding antigen is unknown. Within one base of it there is no much larger clone, and no base qualities were kept.

The starting material was whole blood, obtained in connection with sensitization to the hapten diphenylcyclopropenone (DPC). The sequence was collected from a man aged 18 to 35 with alopecia areata. Some clones in this sample may be carry-over from other donors' samples.

CDR3 protein: CASSRPTQLAKNIQYF. The base sequence is TGTGCCAGCTCACGACCAACCCAACTCGCCAAAAACATTCAGTACTTC. The sequence joins TRBV18 to TRBJ2-4; the D gene is not confidently resolved. The V and J ends are trimmed by 4 bases and 1 base, leaving 14 bases between them. CDR1 and CDR2 are read off the germline V gene as KGHSH and LQKENI. The CDR3 measures 16 amino acids from cysteine to phenylalanine. CDR3 DNA only is kept here, 48 bases in frame from base 1. The entire variable domain, with the stretches around the CDR3 drawn from the reference TRBV18 and TRBJ2-4 proteins, is NAGVMQNPRHLVRRRGQEARLRCSPMKGHSHVYWYRQLPEEGLKFMVYLQKENIIDESGMPKERFSAEFPKEGPSILRIQQVVRGDSAAYFCASSRPTQLAKNIQYFGAGTRLSVL.